Shown below are 14 T cell receptor beta chains from a single sample sequenced in a study of T-cell reconstitution after alpha-beta-depleted transplantation in children. The authors prepared the TCRbeta library with unique molecular identifiers. TCRdb reanalysed the PCR reads using MiXCR and keeps one entry per CDR3 protein. The sample carries about 610,000 distinct CDR3 sequences, under 12% recorded once. The source was PBMCs from the stem cell graft donor, collected from the stem cell graft. These receptor sequences come from a human donor who donated a stem cell graft to a child with acute myeloid leukemia.

The rearrangement links TRBV6-2 or TRBV6-3 to TRBJ1-1, with unresolved D. V lost 0 bases to trimming and J lost 0 bases, with 8 bases between them. CDR3 length equals 15 residues. Germline V gene sequence: CDR1 MNHEY, CDR2 SVGEGT. The CDR3 spells CASSYSETLNTEAFF. The DNA for the CDR3 is TGTGCCAGCAGTTACTCGGAGACTTTGAACACTGAAGCTTTCTTT.

This clonotype was detected a few times. The CDR3 protein is CASSPTQNAEAFF. The CDR3 DNA reads TGTGCCAGCAGCCCCACACAGAATGCTGAAGCTTTCTTT. This rearrangement joins TRBV5-6 to TRBJ1-1; no clear D gene. The germline gives CDR1 SGHDT, CDR2 YYEEEE. V lost 4 bases and J 6 bases, leaving 13 bases between the germline ends. The CDR3 is 13 amino acids.

This clonotype occurred a few times. J is TRBJ2-7 and V is TRBV28; 8 nucleotides line up with TRBD2. The junction had 6 bases not matched to a gene; V was cut back by 2 bases and J by 0 bases. This CDR3 has 16 amino acids. From germline, CDR1 is MDHEN and CDR2 SYDVKM. The CDR3 here is CASSLKTSELSYEQYF. The CDR3 nucleotides are TGTGCCAGCAGTTTAAAGACTAGCGAACTCTCCTACGAGCAGTACTTC.

This clonotype was found a few times. The V gene is TRBV5-1, the J gene TRBJ2-4; tentatively, D is TRBD1 (5 bases). The CDR3 is 15 residues long. The germline V and J ends were trimmed by 0 bases and 7 bases, with 14 bases remaining between them. Germline assignment: CDR1 SGHRS and CDR2 YFSETQ. In nucleotides, the CDR3 is TGCGCCAGCAGCTTGGTGGCAGGGAACGGTAACATTCAGTACTTC. This translates into CASSLVAGNGNIQYF.

There are a few counts of this clonotype. This sequence joins TRBV27 and TRBJ2-4, with unresolved D. Trimming shortened V by 7 bases and J by 1 base, and 20 bases separated the two germline ends. CDR3 length equals 17 residues. CDR1 MNHEY and CDR2 SMNVEV come from the germline V gene (reference sequence). The CDR3 bases are TGTGCCAGCACCATGGCGTTAGGAAGCCTGGCCAAAAACATTCAGTACTTC. Its protein is CASTMALGSLAKNIQYF.

The chain recombines TRBV20-1 with TRBJ1-3; D remains unclear. CDR1 is DFQATT and CDR2 is SNEGSKA in the germline V gene (reference sequence). The CDR3 is 14 amino acids. V shed 6 bases and J shed 0 bases, with 12 bases lying between them. The chain's CDR3 is CSARHTDSGNTIYF. The DNA for the CDR3 is TGCAGTGCGCGACACACCGACTCTGGAAACACCATATATTTT.

There are a few counts of this clonotype. The chain has TRBV29-1 and TRBJ1-3; D gene ambiguous. V shed 0 bases and J shed 4 bases, with 7 bases lying between them. The CDR3 runs 13 residues. Germline V gene sequence: CDR1 SQVTM, CDR2 ANQGSEA. The CDR3 region is CSVEDLGGNTIYF. CDR3 nucleotides: TGCAGCGTTGAAGATCTGGGAGGAAACACCATATATTTT.

This clonotype was detected many times. The chain uses TRBV3-1 and TRBJ2-7; 9 bases are shared with TRBD2. V was pared by 11 bases and J by 4 bases, with 3 bases of the junction left unmatched. The CDR3 covers 11 residues. CDR1 is LGHDT and CDR2 is YNNKEL in the germline V gene (reference sequence). DNA for the CDR3: TGTGCCGGGGGACTAGCTTACGAGCAGTACTTC. The encoded protein is CAGGLAYEQYF.

This clonotype has only a few counts. The chain joins TRBV29-1 to TRBJ2-3; D could derive from TRBD1 or TRBD2 (5 bases each). This CDR3 spans 13 amino acids. The germline V gene encodes CDR1 SQVTM and CDR2 ANQGSEA. V was pared by 4 bases and J by 8 bases, with 16 bases between. In DNA form, the CDR3 reads TGCAGCGTTGTAGGTTCGGGGCAGACTACGCAGTATTTT. Encoded protein: CSVVGSGQTTQYF.

V usage is TRBV5-1 and J usage is TRBJ2-7, with TRBD2 matching over 14 bases. The V segment lost 4 bases and the J segment 6 bases; nucleotides outside the gene matches: 6. CDR3 size: 15 residues. Germline V gene sequence: CDR1 SGHRS, CDR2 YFSETQ. The CDR3, as DNA: TGCGCCAGCAGCCTGGGACTAGCGGGAGCTATCGAGCAGTACTTC. This translates into CASSLGLAGAIEQYF.

The rearrangement links TRBV24-1 to TRBJ2-1; D remains ambiguous. Germline CDR1 KGHDR, CDR2 SFDVKD. Trimming left V 3 bases short and J 10 bases short, with 12 bases between. This CDR3 is 13 amino acids long. CDR3 in amino acids: CATSDPYHGEQFF. As DNA, the CDR3 is TGTGCCACCAGTGATCCTTACCACGGAGAGCAGTTCTTC.

This clonotype was observed at least ten times. V gene TRBV5-1 combines with J gene TRBJ2-3; 9 nucleotides align to TRBD2. V dropped 1 base and J dropped 5; count of bases not matched to a gene: 11. The germline CDR1 and CDR2 sequences are SGHRS and YFSETQ. The length of the CDR3 is 17 residues. The CDR3: CASSLNGGRALGDTQYF. The CDR3 nucleotides are TGCGCCAGCAGCTTGAATGGCGGGAGGGCCCTTGGAGATACGCAGTATTTT.

In this sample, this clonotype turned up a few times. The chain is built from TRBV7-2 and TRBJ1-4; D remains unclear. The CDR3 spans 13 residues. V dropped 2 bases and J dropped 8 bases, with 9 bases sitting between them. From germline, CDR1 is SGHTA and CDR2 FQGNSA. CDR3 region: CASSLKGLEKLFF. In DNA form, the CDR3 reads TGTGCCAGCAGCTTAAAAGGGTTGGAAAAACTGTTTTTT.

This clonotype occurred a few times. The CDR3 nucleotides are TGTGCCAGCAGAAGCCACAGCTACTATACGCAGTATTTT. Amino acids: CASRSHSYYTQYF. This sequence joins TRBV6-2 or TRBV6-3 and TRBJ2-3; D ambiguous. The germline gives CDR1 MNHEY, CDR2 SVGEGT. V shed 6 bases and J shed 7 bases, with 14 bases lying between them. There are 13 residues in the CDR3.